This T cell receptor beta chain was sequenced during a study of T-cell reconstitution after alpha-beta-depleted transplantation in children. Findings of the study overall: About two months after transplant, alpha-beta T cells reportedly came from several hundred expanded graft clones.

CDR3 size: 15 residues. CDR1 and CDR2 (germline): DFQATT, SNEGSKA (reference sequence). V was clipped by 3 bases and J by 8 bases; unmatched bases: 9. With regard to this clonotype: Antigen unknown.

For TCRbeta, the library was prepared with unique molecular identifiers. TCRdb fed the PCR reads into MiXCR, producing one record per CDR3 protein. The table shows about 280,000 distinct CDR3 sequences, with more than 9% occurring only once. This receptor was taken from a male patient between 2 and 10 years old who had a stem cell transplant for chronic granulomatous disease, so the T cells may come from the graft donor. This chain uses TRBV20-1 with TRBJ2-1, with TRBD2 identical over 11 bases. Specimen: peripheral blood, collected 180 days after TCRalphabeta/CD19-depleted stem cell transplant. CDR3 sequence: CSARELAGAGDEQFF. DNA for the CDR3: TGCAGTGCTAGGGAACTAGCGGGGGCCGGCGATGAGCAGTTCTTC.